One sample yielded the 18 T cell receptor beta chains listed below, sequenced in a study of blood T cells in healthy people across ages. PCR was performed a second time for about 7 to 11 cycles using a sample-barcoded 5' primer and a J-beta primer mix. TCRdb called the 5' RACE reads again in MiXCR, with one record for every CDR3 protein. The table includes 600,000 to 850,000 distinct CDR3 sequences, more than 40% detected once. Material: blood. These TCRs come from a woman aged 60 to 75 in good health.

This clonotype was observed a handful of times. The rearrangement links TRBV7-2 to TRBJ2-3; 9 bases map to TRBD2. CDR1 is SGHTA, CDR2 FQGNSA, per germline. The CDR3 runs 16 residues. Germline trimming cut 1 base from V and 4 bases from J; bases unmatched to any gene: 6. CDR3 region: CASSLVSGSVADTQYF. CDR3 DNA sequence: TGTGCCAGCAGCTTAGTTAGCGGGAGTGTCGCAGATACGCAGTATTTT.

The chain links TRBV9 to TRBJ2-3, with TRBD1 identical over 9 bases. CDR1 is SGDLS and CDR2 is YYNGEE in the germline V gene. V lost 4 bases, J lost 4 bases, and 10 bases stayed unmatched. This CDR3 is 16 amino acids long. CDR3 coding DNA: TGTGCCAGCAGCTTAGGACAGGGGCGAATTCCAGATACGCAGTATTTT. Protein: CASSLGQGRIPDTQYF.

The rearrangement links TRBV7-2 to TRBJ1-2; the D is unclear. Trimming stripped 1 base from V and 1 base from J, with 7 bases between. CDR3 length: 14 residues. Looked up from germline, CDR1 is SGHTA and CDR2 is FQGNSA. Written as DNA, the CDR3 is TGTGCCAGCAGCTTAGGGGTATTTAACTATGGCTACACCTTC. This gives the protein CASSLGVFNYGYTF.

This clonotype was seen more than once but under ten times. This chain joins TRBV20-1 and TRBJ2-1; no definite D call. The germline gives CDR1 DFQATT, CDR2 SNEGSKA (reference sequence). V lost 3 bases and J 5 bases, leaving 14 bases between the germline ends. The CDR3 length is 14 residues. CDR3 sequence: CSARSSIGDNEQFF. The DNA of the CDR3 is TGCAGTGCTAGGTCGAGCATTGGGGACAATGAGCAGTTCTTC.

This clonotype has more than one count but fewer than ten. The gene calls are TRBV27 and TRBJ2-1; unclear D gene. The CDR3 contains 13 residues. Germline V CDR1 and CDR2: MNHEY, SMNVEV (reference sequence). Trimming took 5 bases from V and 5 from J, leaving 10 bases between them. In DNA, the CDR3 is TGTGCCAGCAGTCGGCCGTGGAACAATGAGCAGTTCTTC. Protein sequence: CASSRPWNNEQFF.

The chain links TRBV20-1 to TRBJ1-2; weak D call: TRBD1 (5 bases). Trimming pared 6 bases from V and 8 bases from J, leaving 16 bases between. CDR3 length: 12 residues. Germline V lookup: CDR1 DFQATT, CDR2 SNEGSKA (reference sequence). The DNA for the CDR3 is TGCAGTGCCATGCGGGGGGAGAGGGGCTACACCTTC. Translation gives CSAMRGERGYTF.

The rearrangement links TRBV13 to TRBJ1-2, with no clear D. The CDR3 sequence is 13 residues long. CDR1 is PRHDT and CDR2 is FYEKMQ in the germline V gene (reference sequence). V was clipped by 6 bases and J by 8 bases, with 16 bases between them. The CDR3, as DNA: TGTGCCAGCAGTACGCAGGAGGCGTGGGGCTACACCTTC. Protein sequence: CASSTQEAWGYTF.

This clonotype was counted many times. The chain uses TRBV27 and TRBJ2-1; D call uncertain. Germline CDR1 and CDR2: MNHEY and SMNVEV (reference sequence). The CDR3 contains 14 residues. V was cut by 2 bases and J by 4 bases, with 9 bases left in between. As DNA, the CDR3 is TGTGCCAGCAGTTTAGTGTCTGGGTACAATGAGCAGTTCTTC. Translation: CASSLVSGYNEQFF.

This chain uses TRBV2 with TRBJ1-4; D may be TRBD1 (6 bases). Trimming removed 11 bases from V and 10 bases from J, with 17 bases in between. CDR3 size: 12 residues. Germline values: CDR1 SNHLY, CDR2 FYNNEI. This chain's CDR3 is CAGGQAQRKLFF. In DNA, the CDR3 is TGTGCCGGGGGGCAGGCTCAAAGAAAACTGTTTTTT.

To note about this clonotype: The conserved final phenylalanine or tryptophan is absent from the CDR3, which likely points to a read error. The rearrangement uses TRBV28 and TRBJ2-1; weak D call: TRBD2 (6 bases). Germline CDR1 reads MDHEN; CDR2 reads SYDVKM. V lost 2 bases, J lost 8 bases, and 13 bases lay in between. CDR3 length: 14 residues. CDR3 sequence reads: CASSLGRGNDEQFS. The CDR3 nucleotides are TGTGCCAGCAGTTTAGGGCGGGGTAACGATGAGCAGTTCTCC.

This chain connects TRBV5-1 to TRBJ1-2; 9 nucleotides align to TRBD1. The CDR3 extends over 14 amino acids. J was trimmed by 7 bases and V by 0 bases; bases with no gene match: 4. Per germline, CDR1 SGHRS and CDR2 YFSETQ. The CDR3 spells CASSLEGQGGGYTF. CDR3 nucleotide sequence: TGCGCCAGCAGCTTGGAGGGACAGGGTGGTGGCTACACCTTC.

The chain joins TRBV20-1 to TRBJ2-5, with TRBD2 matching 10 bases. V shed 6 bases, J shed 5 bases, and the junction held 12 bases outside the gene matches. Germline assignment: CDR1 DFQATT and CDR2 SNEGSKA (reference sequence). The CDR3 length is 15 residues. CDR3 amino acids: CSATYLAGGGETQYF. DNA of the CDR3: TGCAGTGCCACCTACTTAGCGGGAGGCGGGGAGACCCAGTACTTC.

The chain joins TRBV6-2 or TRBV6-3 to TRBJ1-5; possible D gene TRBD1, 6 bases. The V end lost 6 bases, the J end lost 8 bases, and 20 bases lay between the germline ends. The CDR3 extends over 15 amino acids. Germline V lookup: CDR1 MNHEY, CDR2 SVGEGT. CDR3 amino acids: CASRTGTTGSKPQHF. The CDR3 DNA reads TGTGCCAGCAGGACCGGGACAACAGGGAGTAAGCCCCAGCATTTT.

This rearrangement joins TRBV20-1 to TRBJ1-6; D is uncertain. This CDR3 is built from 16 residues. V lost 0 bases to trimming and J lost 8 bases, with 17 bases between them. CDR1 DFQATT and CDR2 SNEGSKA come from the germline V gene (reference sequence). The CDR3 sequence is CSARDISASSDSPLHF. The CDR3 region has the DNA TGCAGTGCTAGAGATATTTCGGCAAGCTCGGATTCACCCCTCCACTTT.

This clonotype was observed a handful of times. This chain connects TRBV29-1 to TRBJ2-1, with no clear D. From germline, CDR1 is SQVTM and CDR2 ANQGSEA. The V end lost 4 bases, the J end lost 3 bases, and 10 bases lay between the germline ends. There are 13 residues in the CDR3. In DNA, the CDR3 is TGCAGCGTTGGAAAGGGTGTCTACAATGAGCAGTTCTTC. It encodes CSVGKGVYNEQFF.

This clonotype was found a few times. The rearrangement uses TRBV3-1 and TRBJ2-7; TRBD2 matches 8 bases. V trimming: 4 bases; J trimming: 2 bases; junction bases outside the gene matches: 4. The germline V gene encodes CDR1 LGHDT and CDR2 YNNKEL (reference sequence). The CDR3 is 14 amino acids. CDR3 in amino acids: CASSLGTRAYEQYF. In nucleotides, the CDR3 is TGTGCCAGCAGCCTTGGGACTAGAGCCTACGAGCAGTACTTC.

This clonotype appeared a single time. This sequence joins TRBV20-1 and TRBJ2-7; D is uncertain. The CDR3 length is 14 residues. V gave up 6 bases and J gave up 0 bases, with 15 bases separating them. Germline lookup yields CDR1 DFQATT and CDR2 SNEGSKA (reference sequence). The CDR3 loop is CSAPIGGSSYEQYF. The DNA of the CDR3 is TGCAGTGCCCCTATTGGTGGCAGCTCCTACGAGCAGTACTTC.

The chain couples TRBV7-7 to TRBJ2-1, with TRBD2 matching over 13 bases. V was pared by 5 bases and J by 8 bases, with 6 bases of the junction left unmatched. CDR1 is SSHAT and CDR2 is FNYEAQ in the germline V gene (reference sequence). There are 15 residues in the CDR3. The CDR3 loop reads CASSPGLAGSYEQFF. The CDR3 DNA reads as TGTGCCAGCAGCCCGGGACTAGCGGGATCCTATGAGCAGTTCTTC.